A single sample gave rise to the 25 T cell receptor beta chains below, sequenced in a study of T-cell memory formation after mild COVID-19. One entry per CDR3 protein results from TCRdb running MiXCR on the 5' RACE reads. The table has 350,000 to 450,000 distinct CDR3 sequences, 28% seen once. The source material was PBMCs or a T cell subset sorted from them (not recorded which). These receptors came from an adult woman who had mild COVID-19 (a few samples of this study predate the infection). Cell type and time point are not known.

The V gene is TRBV2, the J gene TRBJ2-1; 13 bases are shared with TRBD2. The CDR3 totals 16 residues. Germline V gene lookup returns CDR1 SNHLY and CDR2 FYNNEI. The J segment lost 4 bases and the V segment lost 5 bases, leaving 5 bases of the junction unmatched. The CDR3 nucleotides read TGTGCCAGCAGTAACGGACTAGCGGGGGAATACAATGAGCAGTTCTTC. Its translation: CASSNGLAGEYNEQFF.

The chain links TRBV2 to TRBJ1-2, with D unclear. V was shortened by 3 bases and J by 8 bases, with 13 bases between the two germline ends. The CDR3 is made up of 13 amino acids. The germline V gene encodes CDR1 SNHLY and CDR2 FYNNEI. This CDR3 is CASSEVPVLGYTF. The CDR3 DNA reads as TGTGCCAGCAGTGAGGTCCCCGTTCTAGGCTACACCTTC.

The chain couples TRBV7-2 to TRBJ2-3; a possible D gene is TRBD2 (5 bases). Germline lookup yields CDR1 SGHTA and CDR2 FQGNSA. V was pared by 5 bases and J by 2 bases, with 11 bases between. The length of the CDR3 is 14 residues. In DNA form, the CDR3 reads TGTGCCAGCAGCCTAGGACTCACCACAGATACGCAGTATTTT. This codes for CASSLGLTTDTQYF.

This clonotype has only one observation. The chain combines TRBV7-8 with TRBJ1-1; TRBD1 agrees at 7 bases. The length of the CDR3 is 14 residues. The V and J ends lost 7 bases and 1 base, in that order; junction bases with no gene match: 6. Germline CDR1 and CDR2: SGHVS and FQNEAQ. The CDR3 protein is CASIHRGGNTEAFF. The DNA for the CDR3 is TGTGCCAGCATCCACAGGGGAGGGAACACTGAAGCTTTCTTT.

This clonotype was seen only a few times. The chain recombines TRBV9 with TRBJ2-7; perhaps TRBD1 as D (6 bases). The CDR3 covers 13 residues. Germline V lookup: CDR1 SGDLS, CDR2 YYNGEE. V was pared by 0 bases and J by 6 bases, with 10 bases between. CDR3 residues: CASSVAQGSEQYF. In nucleotides, the CDR3 is TGTGCCAGCAGCGTAGCACAGGGATCCGAGCAGTACTTC.

The chain combines TRBV5-1 with TRBJ2-3; 11 bases fit TRBD2. The CDR3 loop spans 18 amino acids. Losses at the gene ends were 0 bases for V and 2 bases for J; bases not matched to a gene: 8. Germline CDR1 is SGHRS and CDR2 is YFSETQ. The CDR3 here is CASSLVLAGGPPTDTQYF. The CDR3 region has the DNA TGCGCCAGCAGCTTGGTATTAGCGGGGGGGCCACCCACAGATACGCAGTATTTT.

Only a few counts were recorded for this clonotype. This sequence joins TRBV15 and TRBJ2-1; TRBD2 might be the D (5 bases). This CDR3 has 15 residues. The germline gives CDR1 LNHNV, CDR2 YYDKDF (reference sequence). The ends were cut back, 1 base at V and 1 base at J, with 8 bases in the middle. The CDR3 DNA sequence: TGTGCCACCAGCAGAGTTGAGCGGTCCTACAATGAGCAGTTCTTC. It yields the protein CATSRVERSYNEQFF.

This clonotype was counted only a few times. The chain has TRBV18 and TRBJ2-1; TRBD1 matches 10 bases. This CDR3 comprises 14 residues. Germline CDR1 is KGHSH and CDR2 is LQKENI. V lost 3 bases to trimming and J lost 6 bases; unmatched junction nucleotides: 2. CDR3 sequence (DNA): TGTGCCAGCTCACCCGGGACAGGGGTCAATGAGCAGTTCTTC. Encoded protein: CASSPGTGVNEQFF.

This clonotype was observed a handful of times. The V call is TRBV7-9, the J call TRBJ1-1; D might be TRBD1 (5 bases). This CDR3 has 14 residues. The V and J ends lost 8 bases and 3 bases respectively, with 16 bases between them. Germline V CDR1 and CDR2: SEHNR, FQNEAQ (reference sequence). The CDR3 DNA reads as TGTGCCAGCCCTCCGGGACTAACGGACACTGAAGCTTTCTTT. Protein: CASPPGLTDTEAFF.

The chain joins TRBV29-1 to TRBJ2-3; D is perhaps TRBD2 (5 bases). The V gene lost 4 bases and the J gene lost 4 bases, with 15 bases spanning the gap. This CDR3 has 14 amino acids. The V gene's germline CDR1 is SQVTM and CDR2 ANQGSEA. CDR3 nucleotides: TGCAGCGTTGGCCTAGCTTTTTCCGCAGATACGCAGTATTTT. Translation: CSVGLAFSADTQYF.

The chain carries TRBV29-1 and TRBJ2-1, with 7 bases identical to TRBD1. The ends lost 6 bases at V and 9 bases at J; junction bases unmatched: 11. This CDR3 is 13 amino acids long. CDR1 SQVTM and CDR2 ANQGSEA come from the germline V gene. The CDR3 region has the DNA TGCAGCGTATGGGACAGTCCTATTGGTGAGCAGTTCTTC. Its protein product is CSVWDSPIGEQFF.

The chain uses TRBV24-1 and TRBJ2-1, with 9 bases matching TRBD1. Germline assignment: CDR1 KGHDR and CDR2 SFDVKD. This CDR3 spans 15 amino acids. With V trimmed by 3 bases and J by 8 bases, 7 bases remained unmatched. CDR3 in amino acids: CATSDPRDRDYEQFF. DNA of the CDR3: TGTGCCACCAGTGATCCCCGGGACAGGGACTATGAGCAGTTCTTC.

The rearrangement joins TRBV29-1 to TRBJ2-1; 10 nucleotides agree with TRBD1. J was trimmed by 9 bases and V by 7 bases; bases with no gene match: 12. Per germline, CDR1 SQVTM and CDR2 ANQGSEA. This CDR3 contains 14 residues. The CDR3 loop reads CSADGTDRGLEQFF. DNA of the CDR3: TGCAGCGCCGACGGGACCGACAGGGGGCTTGAGCAGTTCTTC.

The chain joins TRBV19 to TRBJ2-7; D uncertain. Trimming pared 1 base from V and 2 bases from J, leaving 12 bases between. The CDR3 is 15 amino acids. Germline lookup yields CDR1 LNHDA and CDR2 SQIVND (reference sequence). The chain's CDR3 is CASSIARQVTYEQYF. Here the CDR3 DNA reads TGTGCCAGTAGTATAGCAAGGCAGGTTACCTACGAGCAGTACTTC.

This chain uses TRBV25-1 with TRBJ2-6; no clear D gene. V lost 8 bases and J lost 2, with 10 bases in between. In germline, CDR1 is MGHDK, CDR2 SYGVNS. The CDR3 loop spans 14 amino acids. This chain's CDR3 is CASAKGAGANVLTF. In DNA form, the CDR3 reads TGTGCCAGCGCAAAGGGTGCTGGGGCCAACGTCCTGACTTTC.

This clonotype has a handful of counts. DNA for the CDR3: TGTGCCAGCAGCTTCCACTTGGACAATGAGCAGTTCTTC. Protein product: CASSFHLDNEQFF. The chain employs TRBV7-9 and TRBJ2-1; D not resolved. Germline V gene data show CDR1 as SEHNR and CDR2 as FQNEAQ (reference sequence). The V gene lost 3 bases and the J gene lost 5 bases, with 8 bases spanning the gap. The CDR3 covers 13 residues.

The chain carries TRBV19 and TRBJ1-1; maybe TRBD1 (6 bases). Per germline, CDR1 LNHDA and CDR2 SQIVND (reference sequence). The CDR3 contains 16 residues. V was shortened by 1 base and J by 1 base, with 13 bases between the two germline ends. DNA of the CDR3: TGTGCCAGTAGTATAGCCTACAGGGACGGGAACACTGAAGCTTTCTTT. Amino acid sequence: CASSIAYRDGNTEAFF.

The chain is built from TRBV5-1 and TRBJ2-2, with D hard to call. Trimming removed 3 bases from V and 6 bases from J, with 21 bases in between. The CDR3 spans 17 residues. Germline V gene lookup returns CDR1 SGHRS and CDR2 YFSETQ. This CDR3 reads CASSSANTPWYPGELFF. Here the CDR3 DNA reads TGCGCCAGCAGCTCCGCTAACACCCCCTGGTACCCCGGGGAGCTGTTTTTT.

There are a few counts of this clonotype. V gene TRBV21-1 combines with J gene TRBJ2-7. TRBV21-1 is tagged as a pseudogene. The CDR3 loop spans 14 amino acids. The CDR3 loop reads CASNFVGGLREQYF. For the CDR3, the DNA is TGTGCCAGCAATTTTGTGGGAGGGCTCCGCGAGCAGTACTTC.

In this sample, this clonotype turned up a few times. The V call is TRBV5-1, the J call TRBJ1-5, with D perhaps matching TRBD1 (5 bases). V was clipped by 0 bases and J by 3 bases, with 22 bases between them. The CDR3 sequence is 19 residues long. Germline CDR1 SGHRS, CDR2 YFSETQ. The CDR3 spells CASSLAVHGALTFNQPQHF. The CDR3 coding sequence is TGCGCCAGCAGCTTGGCCGTTCACGGGGCACTGACCTTCAATCAGCCCCAGCATTTT.

This clonotype has ten or more counts. The V gene is TRBV20-1, the J gene TRBJ1-1; D gene uncertain. The V and J ends lost 3 bases and 4 bases respectively, with 12 bases between them. The CDR3 runs 13 residues. The germline gives CDR1 DFQATT, CDR2 SNEGSKA (reference sequence). Here the CDR3 reads CSASSGSPTEAFF. In nucleotides, the CDR3 is TGCAGTGCTAGCTCGGGTTCCCCCACTGAAGCTTTCTTT.

The chain links TRBV20-1 to TRBJ2-3; 7 nucleotides agree with TRBD2. With V trimmed by 3 bases and J by 7 bases, 7 bases remained unmatched. The CDR3 covers 13 residues. The germline V gene encodes CDR1 DFQATT and CDR2 SNEGSKA (reference sequence). The chain's CDR3 is CSARARLANTQYF. CDR3 nucleotide sequence: TGCAGTGCTAGGGCCAGACTAGCAAATACGCAGTATTTT.

The chain recombines TRBV29-1 with TRBJ2-1; D is ambiguous. The V end lost 2 bases, the J end lost 9 bases, and 14 bases lay between the germline ends. The CDR3 runs to 13 residues. Per germline, CDR1 SQVTM and CDR2 ANQGSEA. The CDR3 sequence: CSVEISYVSEQFF. The DNA of the CDR3 is TGCAGCGTTGAAATCTCCTACGTTAGTGAGCAGTTCTTC.

The chain joins TRBV6-5 to TRBJ2-5, with D possibly called TRBD1 or TRBD2 (5 bases each). This CDR3 has 13 amino acids. Germline V gene lookup returns CDR1 MNHEY and CDR2 SVGAGI. V was trimmed by 6 bases and J by 6 bases, leaving 14 bases between them. For the CDR3, the DNA is TGTGCCAGCAGCCCCGAGGGGAGTAAGACCCAGTACTTC. Encoded protein: CASSPEGSKTQYF.

This clonotype came up a few times. The chain joins TRBV7-3 to TRBJ2-5; D is perhaps TRBD1 (7 bases). This CDR3 has 15 residues. V lost 3 bases and J lost 2, with 13 bases in between. CDR1 is SGHTA and CDR2 is FQGTGA in the germline V gene. The CDR3 sequence is CASSFGRTGQETQYF. The CDR3 DNA sequence: TGTGCCAGCAGCTTTGGGAGGACAGGTCAAGAGACCCAGTACTTC.